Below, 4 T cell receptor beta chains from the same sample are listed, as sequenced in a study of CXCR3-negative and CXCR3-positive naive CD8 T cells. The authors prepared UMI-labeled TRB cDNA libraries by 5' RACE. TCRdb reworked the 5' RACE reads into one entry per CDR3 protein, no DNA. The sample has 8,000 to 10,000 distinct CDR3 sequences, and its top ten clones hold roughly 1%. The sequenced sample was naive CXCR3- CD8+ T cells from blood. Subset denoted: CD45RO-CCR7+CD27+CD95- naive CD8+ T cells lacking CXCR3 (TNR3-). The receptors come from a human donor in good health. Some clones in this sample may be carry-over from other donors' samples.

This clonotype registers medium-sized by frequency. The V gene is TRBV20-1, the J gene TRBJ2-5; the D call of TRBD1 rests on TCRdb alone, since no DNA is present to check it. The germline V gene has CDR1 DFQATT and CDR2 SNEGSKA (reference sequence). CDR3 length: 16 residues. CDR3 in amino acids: CSALDRDRVVGETQYF.

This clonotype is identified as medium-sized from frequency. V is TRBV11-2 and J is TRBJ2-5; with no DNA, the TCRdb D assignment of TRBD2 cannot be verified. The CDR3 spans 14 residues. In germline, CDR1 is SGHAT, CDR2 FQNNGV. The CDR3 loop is CASSLLADQETQYF.

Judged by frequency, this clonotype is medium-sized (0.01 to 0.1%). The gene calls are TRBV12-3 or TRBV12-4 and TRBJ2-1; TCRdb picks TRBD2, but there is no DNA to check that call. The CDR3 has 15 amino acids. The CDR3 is CASSPGLARTNEQFF.

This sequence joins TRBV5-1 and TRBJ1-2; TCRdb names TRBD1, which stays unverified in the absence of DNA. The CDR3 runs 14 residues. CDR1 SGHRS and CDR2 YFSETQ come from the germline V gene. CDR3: CASSPPGDNYGYTF.